A selection of T cell receptor beta chains follows, all from one sample in a study of cytomegalovirus exposure and HLA in healthy donors. Sequenced by immunoSEQ multiplex PCR; TCRdb stores in-frame clones only, minus some. The table lists about 210,000 clones, 82% of them singletons. Material: PBMCs. The receptor source for this set is a middle-aged man in good health and CMV-seropositive. CDR3s include the opening cysteine and the closing phenylalanine or tryptophan.

V	J	CDR3
TRBV2	TRBJ2-2	CASSTTGLASRTGELFF
TRBV18	TRBJ1-4	CASSPGQVEKLFF
TRBV5-6	TRBJ2-7	CASSLDNSYEQYF
TRBV5-1	TRBJ2-2	CASSPQGNTGELFF
TRBV18	TRBJ1-4	CASSSQGATNEKLFF
TRBV2	TRBJ2-5	CASSALAGGPETQYF
TRBV5-5	TRBJ1-1	CASSPRGGRGTEAFF
TRBV27	TRBJ1-2	CASSTQGAANYGYTF
TRBV5-6	TRBJ1-1	CASSWGTGGTEAFF
TRBV10-2	TRBJ2-5	CASSDLNRGRETQYF
TRBV5-4	TRBJ2-7	CASSLTGGYEQYF
TRBV19	TRBJ2-7	CASSIERYPYEQYF